The rows below give T cell receptor beta chains drawn from one sample of a study of shared clonotypes between healthy human individuals. Measured with immunoSEQ multiplex PCR; TCRdb has only the in-frame clones, and not every one. The sample consists of fewer than 600,000 clones, around 77% of them appearing once. The sequenced material came from PBMCs. These receptors came from a woman aged 40 to 50 in good health. Some clones in this sample may be carry-over from other donors' samples. Each CDR3 is given with its conserved first and last residue.

V	length	J	CDR3
TRBV10-3	15	TRBJ2-7	CAISESPGGIYEQYF
TRBV7-3	13	TRBJ1-1	CASSLTEGAEAFF
TRBV7-9	17	TRBJ2-1	CASSFQSRTSGNNEQFF
TRBV30	15	TRBJ2-1	CAWSVASGTYNEQFF
TRBV28	14	TRBJ1-3	CASSPRTVGNTIYF
TRBV9	13	TRBJ1-2	CASSLRGLDGYTF
TRBV29-1	13	TRBJ2-5	CSVGTSGASQQYF
TRBV19	14	TRBJ1-5	CASSIVGEGKPQHF
TRBV27	14	TRBJ2-1	CASSFDGSYNEQFF
TRBV25-1	14	TRBJ2-7	CASSERSSPYEQYF
TRBV11-2	13	TRBJ1-5	CASSPGGDQPQHF
TRBV28	17	TRBJ1-1	CASSFESWDRLNTEAFF
TRBV9	15	TRBJ2-1	CASSVTSGSYNEQFF
TRBV7-3	13	TRBJ2-1	CASSAGPLNEQFF
TRBV2	16	TRBJ2-3	CASSDSGAGVGDTQYF
TRBV7-8	16	TRBJ1-5	CASSLGQAYSNQPQHF
TRBV28	16	TRBJ2-1	CASSSTFGNGFDEQFF
TRBV27	13	TRBJ1-2	CASSLNRESGYTF
TRBV7-9	15	TRBJ1-4	CASSLNRGQGEKLFF
TRBV5-5	15	TRBJ2-7	CASSMTSGPTYEQYF
TRBV9	16	TRBJ1-3	CASSVGTTGTGNTIYF
TRBV7-7	15	TRBJ2-5	CASSLGGTTQETQYF
TRBV5-1	16	TRBJ2-7	CASNPGSGTAVYEQYF
TRBV9	18	TRBJ2-5	CASSKHRGWDRSGETQYF
TRBV30	13	TRBJ1-1	CASQTGGYTEAFF
TRBV7-2	16	TRBJ2-2	CASSLVASENTGELFF
TRBV18	17	TRBJ2-2	CASSPPSGGRGTGELFF
TRBV29-1	13	TRBJ1-1	CSVTRGLNTEAFF
TRBV21-1	18	TRBJ2-3	CASSNWVAGGPITDTQYF
TRBV28	15	TRBJ2-2	CASSLSQGAGGELFF
TRBV19	15	TRBJ2-6	CASSIGPSGANVLTF
TRBV10-3	14	TRBJ1-5	CAISSDREVQPQHF
TRBV11-2	13	TRBJ2-1	CASSLGPNNEQFF
TRBV11-2	15	TRBJ2-1	CASSSLAGGVNEQFF
TRBV6-5	16	TRBJ2-5	CASSYKGGGYEETQYF
TRBV20-1	11	TRBJ2-7	CSARAAHEQYF
TRBV6-5	16	TRBJ2-7	CASSYSSRTLSWEQYF
TRBV7-2	12	TRBJ2-7	CASSYGVVQQYF
TRBV30	13	TRBJ1-3	CAWRVPPGNTIYF
TRBV5-1	13	TRBJ1-1	CASRLNRGTEAFF
TRBV7-2	12	TRBJ1-2	CASSFDGVGYTF
TRBV30	12	TRBJ1-2	CAWSSEFYGYTF
TRBV7-6	15	TRBJ1-1	CASSLMGQGVPEAFF
TRBV28	15	TRBJ2-5	CASSPRLAGVETQYF
TRBV2	14	TRBJ2-2	CASTRDALTGELFF
TRBV28	14	TRBJ2-1	CASSPWTGGGEQFF
TRBV28	15	TRBJ1-2	CASSLVRQDIYGYTF
TRBV6-6	13	TRBJ2-7	CASRIRLGHEQYF
TRBV28	12	TRBJ1-2	CASLSAYWGYTF
TRBV18	14	TRBJ2-5	CASSNPVAKETQYF
TRBV6-5	14	TRBJ2-7	CASSPTSPSYEQYF
TRBV27	14	TRBJ2-7	CASSPSPGGGEQYF